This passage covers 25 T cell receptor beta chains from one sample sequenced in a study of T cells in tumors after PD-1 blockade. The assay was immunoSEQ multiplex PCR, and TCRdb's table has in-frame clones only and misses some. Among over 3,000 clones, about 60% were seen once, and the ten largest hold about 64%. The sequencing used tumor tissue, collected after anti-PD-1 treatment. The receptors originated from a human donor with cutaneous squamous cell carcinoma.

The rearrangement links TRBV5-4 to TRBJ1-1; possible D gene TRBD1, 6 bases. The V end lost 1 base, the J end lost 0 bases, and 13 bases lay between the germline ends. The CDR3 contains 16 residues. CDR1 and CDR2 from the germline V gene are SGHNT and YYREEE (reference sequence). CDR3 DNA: TGTGCCAGCAGCTTGAGAATGGGACATCTGAACACTGAAGCTTTCTTT. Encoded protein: CASSLRMGHLNTEAFF.

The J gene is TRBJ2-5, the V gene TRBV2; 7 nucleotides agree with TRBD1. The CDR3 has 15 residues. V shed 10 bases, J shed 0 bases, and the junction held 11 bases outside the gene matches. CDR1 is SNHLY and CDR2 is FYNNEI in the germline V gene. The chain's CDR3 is CATYVAGTDQETQYF. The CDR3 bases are TGTGCCACCTATGTCGCAGGGACAGACCAAGAGACCCAGTACTTC.

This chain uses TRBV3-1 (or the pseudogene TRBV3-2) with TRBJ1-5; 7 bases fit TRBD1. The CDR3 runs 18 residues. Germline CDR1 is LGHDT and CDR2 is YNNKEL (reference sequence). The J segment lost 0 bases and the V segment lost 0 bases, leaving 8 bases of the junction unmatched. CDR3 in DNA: TGTGCCAGCAGCCAAGAAACGTATACAGGGGTTAGCAATCAGCCCCAGCATTTT. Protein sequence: CASSQETYTGVSNQPQHF.

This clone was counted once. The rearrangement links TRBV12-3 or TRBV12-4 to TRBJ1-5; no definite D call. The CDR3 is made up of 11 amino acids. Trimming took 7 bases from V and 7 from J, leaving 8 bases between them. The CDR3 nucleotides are TGTGCCAGCAATCACACCCAGCCCCAGCATTTT. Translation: CASNHTQPQHF.

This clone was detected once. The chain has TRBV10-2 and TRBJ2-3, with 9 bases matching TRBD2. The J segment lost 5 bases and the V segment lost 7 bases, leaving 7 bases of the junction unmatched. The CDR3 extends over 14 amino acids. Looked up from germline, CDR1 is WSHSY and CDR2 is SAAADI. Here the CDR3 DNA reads TGCGCCAGCAACGGCGGGGGGGCCGGAGATACGCAGTATTTT. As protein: CASNGGGAGDTQYF.

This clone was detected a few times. The CDR3 sequence: CASRIYSGASNEQFF. The CDR3 DNA reads as TGTGCCAGCAGGATATATAGCGGGGCGAGCAATGAGCAGTTCTTC. The V call is TRBV6-5, the J call TRBJ2-1; 8 bases line up with TRBD2. V shed 6 bases and J 6 bases; nucleotides not matched to a gene: 10. The length of the CDR3 is 15 residues. The V gene's germline CDR1 is MNHEY and CDR2 SVGAGI.

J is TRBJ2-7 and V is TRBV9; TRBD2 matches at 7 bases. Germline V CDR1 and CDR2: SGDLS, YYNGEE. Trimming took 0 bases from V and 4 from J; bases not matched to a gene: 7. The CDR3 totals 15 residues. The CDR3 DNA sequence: TGTGCCAGCAGCGTAGGCCACCTGCGGGAGTACGAGCAGTACTTC. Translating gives CASSVGHLREYEQYF.

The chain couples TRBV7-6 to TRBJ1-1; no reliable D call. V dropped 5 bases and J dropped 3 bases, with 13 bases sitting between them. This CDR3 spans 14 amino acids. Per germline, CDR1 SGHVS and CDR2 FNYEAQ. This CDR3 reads CASSPVKADTEAFF. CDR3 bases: TGTGCCAGCAGCCCGGTCAAGGCGGACACTGAAGCTTTCTTT.

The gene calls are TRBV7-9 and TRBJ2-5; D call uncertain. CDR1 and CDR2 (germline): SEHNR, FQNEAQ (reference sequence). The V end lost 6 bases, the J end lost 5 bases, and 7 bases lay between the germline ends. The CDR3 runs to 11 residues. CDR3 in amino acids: CASSQTETQYF. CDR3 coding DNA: TGTGCCAGCAGTCAAACGGAGACCCAGTACTTC. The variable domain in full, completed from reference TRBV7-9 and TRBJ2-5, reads DTGVSQNPRHKITKRGQNVTFRCDPISEHNRLYWYRQTLGQGPEFLTYFQNEAQLEKSRLLSDRFSAERPKGSFSTLEIQRTEQGDSAMYLCASSQTETQYFGPGTRLLVL.

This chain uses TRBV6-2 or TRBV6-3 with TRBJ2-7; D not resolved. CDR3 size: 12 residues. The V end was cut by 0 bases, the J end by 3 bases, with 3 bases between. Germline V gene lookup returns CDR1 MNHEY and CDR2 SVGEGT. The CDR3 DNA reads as TGTGCCAGCAGTTACTCTAACTACGAGCAGTACTTC. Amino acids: CASSYSNYEQYF.

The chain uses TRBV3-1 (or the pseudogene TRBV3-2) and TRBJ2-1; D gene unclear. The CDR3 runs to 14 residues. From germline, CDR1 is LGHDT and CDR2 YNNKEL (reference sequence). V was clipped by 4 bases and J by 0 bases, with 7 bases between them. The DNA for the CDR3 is TGTGCCAGCAGCCGCCGGAGCTCCTACAATGAGCAGTTCTTC. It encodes CASSRRSSYNEQFF.

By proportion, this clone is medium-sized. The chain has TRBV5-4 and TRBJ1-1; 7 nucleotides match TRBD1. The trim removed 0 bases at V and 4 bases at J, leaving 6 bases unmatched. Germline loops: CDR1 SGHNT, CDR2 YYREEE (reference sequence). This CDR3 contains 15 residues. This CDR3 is CASSLDRGRGTEAFF. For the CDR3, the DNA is TGTGCCAGCAGCTTGGATAGGGGGCGGGGCACTGAAGCTTTCTTT.

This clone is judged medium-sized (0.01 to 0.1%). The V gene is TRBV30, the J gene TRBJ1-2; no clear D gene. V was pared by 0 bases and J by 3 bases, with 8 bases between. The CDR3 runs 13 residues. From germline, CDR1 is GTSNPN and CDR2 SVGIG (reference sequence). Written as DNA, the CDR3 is TGTGCCTGGAGTGTAAACGGAGACTATGGCTACACCTTC. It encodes CAWSVNGDYGYTF.

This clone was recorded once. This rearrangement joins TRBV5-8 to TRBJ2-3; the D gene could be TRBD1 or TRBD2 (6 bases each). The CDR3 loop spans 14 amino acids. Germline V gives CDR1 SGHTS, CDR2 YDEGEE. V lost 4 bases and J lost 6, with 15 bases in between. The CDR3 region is CASSRERGVDTQYF. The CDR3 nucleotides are TGTGCCAGCAGCCGGGAAAGGGGGGTTGATACGCAGTATTTT.

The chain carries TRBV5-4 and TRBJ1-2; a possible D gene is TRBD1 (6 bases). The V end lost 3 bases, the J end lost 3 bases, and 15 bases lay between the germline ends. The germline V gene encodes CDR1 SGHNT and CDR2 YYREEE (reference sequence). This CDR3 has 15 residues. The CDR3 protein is CASSSSRGADYGYTF. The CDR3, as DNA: TGTGCCAGCAGCTCCTCCAGGGGCGCGGACTATGGCTACACCTTC.

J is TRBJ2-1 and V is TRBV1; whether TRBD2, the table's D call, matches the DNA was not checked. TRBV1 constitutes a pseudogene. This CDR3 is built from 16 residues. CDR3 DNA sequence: TGCACCAGCAGCCAAGGAGGGACTAGCGGGGGGAATGAGCAGTTCTTC. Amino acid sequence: CTSSQGGTSGGNEQFF.

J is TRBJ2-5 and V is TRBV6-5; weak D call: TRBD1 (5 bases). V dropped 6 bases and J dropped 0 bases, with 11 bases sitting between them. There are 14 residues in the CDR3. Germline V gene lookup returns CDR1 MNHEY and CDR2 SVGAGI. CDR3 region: CASSKGPNQETQYF. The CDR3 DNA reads TGTGCCAGCAGCAAGGGGCCAAACCAAGAGACCCAGTACTTC.

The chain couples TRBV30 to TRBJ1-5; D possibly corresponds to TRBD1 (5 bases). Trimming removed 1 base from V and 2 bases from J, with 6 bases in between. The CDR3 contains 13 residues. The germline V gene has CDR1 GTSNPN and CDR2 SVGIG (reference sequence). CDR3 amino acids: CAWSGQRNQPQHF. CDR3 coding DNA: TGTGCCTGGAGTGGACAGCGCAATCAGCCCCAGCATTTT.

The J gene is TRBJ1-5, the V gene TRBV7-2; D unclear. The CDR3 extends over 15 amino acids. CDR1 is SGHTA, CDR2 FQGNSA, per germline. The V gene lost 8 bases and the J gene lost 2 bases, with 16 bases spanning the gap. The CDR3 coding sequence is TGTGCCAGCGCGTCGGATTATGGCGGCAATCAGCCCCAGCATTTT. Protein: CASASDYGGNQPQHF. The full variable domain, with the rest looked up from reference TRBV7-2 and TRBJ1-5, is GAGVSQSPSNKVTEKGKDVELRCDPISGHTALYWYRQSLGQGLEFLIYFQGNSAPDKSGLPSDRFSAERTGGSVSTLTIQRTQQEDSAVYLCASASDYGGNQPQHFGDGTRLSIL.

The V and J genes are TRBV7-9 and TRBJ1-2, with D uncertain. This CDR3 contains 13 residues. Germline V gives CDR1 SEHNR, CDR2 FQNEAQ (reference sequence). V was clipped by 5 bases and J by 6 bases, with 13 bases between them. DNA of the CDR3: TGTGCCAGCAGCCCCCGGGCAGCGGATGGCTACACCTTC. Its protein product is CASSPRAADGYTF. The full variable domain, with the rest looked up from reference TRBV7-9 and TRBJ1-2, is DTGVSQNPRHKITKRGQNVTFRCDPISEHNRLYWYRQTLGQGPEFLTYFQNEAQLEKSRLLSDRFSAERPKGSFSTLEIQRTEQGDSAMYLCASSPRAADGYTFGSGTRLTVV.

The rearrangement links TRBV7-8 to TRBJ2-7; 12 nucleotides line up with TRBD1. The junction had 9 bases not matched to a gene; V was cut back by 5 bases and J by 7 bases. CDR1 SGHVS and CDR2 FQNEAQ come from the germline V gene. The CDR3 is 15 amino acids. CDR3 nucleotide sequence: TGTGCCAGCAGCGTAGGGGACAGGGGGCGAGGGGAGCAGTACTTC. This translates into CASSVGDRGRGEQYF.

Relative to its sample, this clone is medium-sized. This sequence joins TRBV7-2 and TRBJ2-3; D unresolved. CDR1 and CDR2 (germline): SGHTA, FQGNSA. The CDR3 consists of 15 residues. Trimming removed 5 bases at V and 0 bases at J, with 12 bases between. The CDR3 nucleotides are TGTGCCAGCAGCACATCCCCCCTAAGCACAGATACGCAGTATTTT. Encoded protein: CASSTSPLSTDTQYF. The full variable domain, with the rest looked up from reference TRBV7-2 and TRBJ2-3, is GAGVSQSPSNKVTEKGKDVELRCDPISGHTALYWYRQSLGQGLEFLIYFQGNSAPDKSGLPSDRFSAERTGGSVSTLTIQRTQQEDSAVYLCASSTSPLSTDTQYFGPGTRLTVL.

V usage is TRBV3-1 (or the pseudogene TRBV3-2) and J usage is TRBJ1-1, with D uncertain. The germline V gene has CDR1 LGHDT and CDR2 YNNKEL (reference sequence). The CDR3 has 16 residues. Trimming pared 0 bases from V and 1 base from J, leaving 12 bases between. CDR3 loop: CASSQDLGQPNTEAFF. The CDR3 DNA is TGTGCCAGCAGCCAAGATCTCGGGCAGCCGAACACTGAAGCTTTCTTT.

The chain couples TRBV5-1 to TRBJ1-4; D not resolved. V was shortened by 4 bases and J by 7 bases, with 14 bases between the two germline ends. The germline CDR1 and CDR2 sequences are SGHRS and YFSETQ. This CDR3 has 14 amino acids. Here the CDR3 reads CASSLGPFGEKLFF. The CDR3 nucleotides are TGCGCCAGCAGCCTTGGACCCTTTGGTGAAAAACTGTTTTTT.

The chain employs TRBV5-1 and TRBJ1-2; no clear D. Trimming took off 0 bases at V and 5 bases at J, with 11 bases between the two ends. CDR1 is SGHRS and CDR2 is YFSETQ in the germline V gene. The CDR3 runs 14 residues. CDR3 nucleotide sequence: TGCGCCAGCAGCTTGGCGGAGCGTCGGTATGGCTACACCTTC. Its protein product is CASSLAERRYGYTF.